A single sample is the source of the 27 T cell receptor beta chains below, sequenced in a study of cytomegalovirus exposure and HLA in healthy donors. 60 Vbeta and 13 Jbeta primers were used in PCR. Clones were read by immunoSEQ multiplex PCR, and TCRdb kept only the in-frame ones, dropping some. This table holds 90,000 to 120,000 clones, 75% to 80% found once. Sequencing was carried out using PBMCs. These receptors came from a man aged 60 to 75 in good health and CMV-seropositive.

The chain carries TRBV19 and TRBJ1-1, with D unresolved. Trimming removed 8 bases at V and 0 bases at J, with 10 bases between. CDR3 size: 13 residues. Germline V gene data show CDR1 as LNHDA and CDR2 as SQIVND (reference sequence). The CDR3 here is CASPSLLNTEAFF. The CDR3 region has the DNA TGTGCCAGTCCCTCCCTCTTGAACACTGAAGCTTTCTTT.

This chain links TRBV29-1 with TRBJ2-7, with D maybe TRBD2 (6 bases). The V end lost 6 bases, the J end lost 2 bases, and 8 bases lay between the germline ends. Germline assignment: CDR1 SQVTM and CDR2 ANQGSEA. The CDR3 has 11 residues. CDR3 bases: TGCAGCGTGGAGGGCCCCTACGAGCAGTACTTC. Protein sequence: CSVEGPYEQYF.

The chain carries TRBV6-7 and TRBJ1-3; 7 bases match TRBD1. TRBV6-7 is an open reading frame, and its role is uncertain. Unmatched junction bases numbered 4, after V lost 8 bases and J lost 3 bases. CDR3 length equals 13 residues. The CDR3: CASWTGGGNTIYF. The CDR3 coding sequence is TGTGCCAGCTGGACAGGAGGTGGAAACACCATATATTTT.

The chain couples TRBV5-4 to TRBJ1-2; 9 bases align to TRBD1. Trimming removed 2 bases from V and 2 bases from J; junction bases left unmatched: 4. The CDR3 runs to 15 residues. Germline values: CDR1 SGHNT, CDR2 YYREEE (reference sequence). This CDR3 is CASSFPGQGNYGYTF. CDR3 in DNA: TGTGCCAGCAGCTTTCCGGGACAGGGAAACTATGGCTACACCTTC.

The CDR3 is CASSPPTGRAIYF. In DNA, the CDR3 is TGTGCCAGCAGTCCTCCGACAGGGCGCGCCATATATTTT. The genes are TRBV6-5 and TRBJ1-3, with 7 bases that match TRBD1. Trimming removed 5 bases from V and 11 bases from J; junction bases left unmatched: 9. Germline V gene data show CDR1 as MNHEY and CDR2 as SVGAGI. The CDR3 covers 13 residues.

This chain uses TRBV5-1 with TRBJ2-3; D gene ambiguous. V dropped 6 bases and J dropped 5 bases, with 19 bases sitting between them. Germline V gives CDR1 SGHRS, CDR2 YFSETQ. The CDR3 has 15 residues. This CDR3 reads CASTPELRPEDTQYF. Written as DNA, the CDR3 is TGCGCCAGCACCCCCGAATTGCGTCCCGAAGATACGCAGTATTTT.

CDR3 sequence reads: CASSPPRGGRETQYF. In DNA, the CDR3 is TGCGCCAGCAGCCCCCCCAGGGGCGGAAGAGAGACCCAGTACTTC. The rearrangement joins TRBV5-1 to TRBJ2-5, with TRBD1 as a possible D gene (6 bases). This CDR3 contains 15 residues. Germline V CDR1 and CDR2: SGHRS, YFSETQ. V gave up 4 bases and J gave up 4 bases, with 17 bases separating them.

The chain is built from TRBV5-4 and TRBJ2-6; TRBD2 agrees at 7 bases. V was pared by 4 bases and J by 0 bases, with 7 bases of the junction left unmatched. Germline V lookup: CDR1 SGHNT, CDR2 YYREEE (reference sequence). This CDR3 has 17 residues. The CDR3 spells CASSSTGGFSGANVLTF. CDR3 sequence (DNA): TGTGCCAGCAGCAGTACCGGGGGGTTCTCTGGGGCCAACGTCCTGACTTTC.

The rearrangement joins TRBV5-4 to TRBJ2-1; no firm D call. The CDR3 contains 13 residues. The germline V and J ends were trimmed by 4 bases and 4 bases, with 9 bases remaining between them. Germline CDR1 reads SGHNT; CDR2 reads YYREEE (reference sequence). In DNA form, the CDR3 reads TGTGCCAGCAGCGCGACACAATACAATGAGCAGTTCTTC. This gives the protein CASSATQYNEQFF.

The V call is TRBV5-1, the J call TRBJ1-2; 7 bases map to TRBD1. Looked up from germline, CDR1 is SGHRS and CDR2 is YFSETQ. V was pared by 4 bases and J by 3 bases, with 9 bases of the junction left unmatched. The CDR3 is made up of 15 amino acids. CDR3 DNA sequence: TGCGCCAGCAGCCGTACCGGGACAGCGGACTATGGCTACACCTTC. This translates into CASSRTGTADYGYTF.

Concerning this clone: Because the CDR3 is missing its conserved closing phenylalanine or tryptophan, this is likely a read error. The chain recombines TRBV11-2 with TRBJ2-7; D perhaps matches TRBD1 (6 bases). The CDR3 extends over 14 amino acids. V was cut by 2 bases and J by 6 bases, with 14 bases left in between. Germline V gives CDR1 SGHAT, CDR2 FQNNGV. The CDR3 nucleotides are TGTGCCAGCAGCTTACAGGGGAGTGCTGGCGAGCAGTACCTC. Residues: CASSLQGSAGEQYL.

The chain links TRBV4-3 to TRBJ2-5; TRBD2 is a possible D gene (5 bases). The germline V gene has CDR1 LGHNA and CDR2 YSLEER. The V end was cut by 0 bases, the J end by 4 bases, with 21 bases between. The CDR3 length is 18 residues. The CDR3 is CASSQDESGGSRAETQYF. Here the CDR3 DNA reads TGCGCCAGCAGCCAAGATGAGAGCGGCGGTAGCCGGGCAGAGACCCAGTACTTC.

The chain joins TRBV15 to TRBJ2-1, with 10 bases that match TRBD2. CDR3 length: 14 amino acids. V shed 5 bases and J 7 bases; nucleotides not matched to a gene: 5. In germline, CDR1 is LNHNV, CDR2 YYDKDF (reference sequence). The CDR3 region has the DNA TGTGCCACCAGCGGGGGACTAGCGACAAATGAGCAGTTCTTC. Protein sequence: CATSGGLATNEQFF.

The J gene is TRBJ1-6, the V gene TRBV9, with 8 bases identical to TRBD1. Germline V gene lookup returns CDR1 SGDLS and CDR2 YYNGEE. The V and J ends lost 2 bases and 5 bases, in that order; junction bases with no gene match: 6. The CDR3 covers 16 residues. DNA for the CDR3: TGTGCCAGCAGCGTCCCGGGACAGGCCGATAATTCACCCCTCCACTTT. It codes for CASSVPGQADNSPLHF.

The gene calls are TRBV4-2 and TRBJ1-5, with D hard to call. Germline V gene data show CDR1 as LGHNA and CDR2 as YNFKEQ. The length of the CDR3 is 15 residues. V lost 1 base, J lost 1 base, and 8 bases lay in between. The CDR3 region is CASSQVGGSNQPQHF. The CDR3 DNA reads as TGTGCCAGCAGCCAAGTTGGCGGGAGCAATCAGCCCCAGCATTTT.

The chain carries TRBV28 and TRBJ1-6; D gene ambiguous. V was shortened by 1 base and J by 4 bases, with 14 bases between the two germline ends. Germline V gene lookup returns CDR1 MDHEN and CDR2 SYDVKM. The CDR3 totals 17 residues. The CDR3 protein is CASSLLAGSYYNSPLHF. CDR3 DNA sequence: TGTGCCAGCAGTTTATTGGCGGGATCCTATTATAATTCACCCCTCCACTTT.

CDR3 residues: CASSWGHANTGELFF. The CDR3 nucleotides read TGTGCCAGCAGCTGGGGCCATGCGAACACCGGGGAGCTGTTTTTT. This chain uses TRBV7-9 with TRBJ2-2; tentative D call: TRBD1 (5 bases). From germline, CDR1 is SEHNR and CDR2 FQNEAQ (reference sequence). CDR3 size: 15 residues. The V and J ends lost 4 bases and 0 bases respectively, with 9 bases between them.

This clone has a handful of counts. CDR3 in DNA: TGCGCCAGCAGCCAAAGCCCCGGCACAGATACGCAGTATTTT. Protein: CASSQSPGTDTQYF. The chain combines TRBV4-1 with TRBJ2-3, with D unresolved. CDR1 and CDR2 from the germline V gene are MGHRA and YSYEKL. Trimming removed 2 bases from V and 1 base from J, with 7 bases in between. The CDR3 is 14 residues long.

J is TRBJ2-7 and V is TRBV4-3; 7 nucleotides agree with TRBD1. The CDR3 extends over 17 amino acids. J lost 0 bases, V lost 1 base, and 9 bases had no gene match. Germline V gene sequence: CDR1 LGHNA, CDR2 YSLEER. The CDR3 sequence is CASSQGEIRDSSYEQYF. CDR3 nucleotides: TGCGCCAGCAGCCAAGGGGAGATCCGGGACAGCTCCTACGAGCAGTACTTC.

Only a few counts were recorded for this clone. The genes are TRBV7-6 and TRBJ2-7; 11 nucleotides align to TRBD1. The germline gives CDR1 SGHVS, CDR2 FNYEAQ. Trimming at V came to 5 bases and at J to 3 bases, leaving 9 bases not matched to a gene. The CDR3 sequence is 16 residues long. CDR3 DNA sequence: TGTGCCAGCAGCCCGCTGGGACAGGGGGTCCTCTACGAGCAGTACTTC. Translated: CASSPLGQGVLYEQYF.

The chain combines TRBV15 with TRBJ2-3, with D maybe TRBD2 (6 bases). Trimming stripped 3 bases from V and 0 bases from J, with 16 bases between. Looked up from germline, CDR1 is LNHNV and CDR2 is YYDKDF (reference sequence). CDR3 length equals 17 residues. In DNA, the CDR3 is TGTGCCACCAGCAGGGCCGGGACTTTGTCTAGCACAGATACGCAGTATTTT. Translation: CATSRAGTLSSTDTQYF.

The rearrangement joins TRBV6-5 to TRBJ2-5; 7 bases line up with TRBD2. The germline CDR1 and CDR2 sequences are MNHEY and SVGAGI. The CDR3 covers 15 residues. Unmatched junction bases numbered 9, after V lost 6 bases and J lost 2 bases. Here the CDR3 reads CASSPSSGGQETQYF. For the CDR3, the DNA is TGTGCCAGCAGCCCCTCTAGCGGCGGGCAAGAGACCCAGTACTTC.

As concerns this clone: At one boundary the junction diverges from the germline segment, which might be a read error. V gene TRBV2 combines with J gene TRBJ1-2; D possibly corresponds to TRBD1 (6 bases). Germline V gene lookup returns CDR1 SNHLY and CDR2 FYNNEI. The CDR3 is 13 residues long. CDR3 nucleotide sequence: TGTGCCGGCAGTGAAGGGGGGGACTATGGCTACACCTTC. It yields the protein CAGSEGGDYGYTF.

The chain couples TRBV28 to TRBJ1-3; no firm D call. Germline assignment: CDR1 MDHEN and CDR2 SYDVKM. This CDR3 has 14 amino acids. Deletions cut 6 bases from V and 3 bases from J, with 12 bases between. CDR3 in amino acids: CASSPPGGGNTIYF. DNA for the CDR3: TGTGCCAGCAGCCCCCCGGGTGGTGGAAACACCATATATTTT.

Here the CDR3 reads CASSPAGEGKQYF. CDR3 DNA sequence: TGTGCCAGCAGCCCGGCAGGGGAGGGAAAGCAGTATTTT. This chain connects TRBV7-6 to TRBJ2-3, with D perhaps TRBD2 (7 bases). The CDR3 runs 13 residues. Germline CDR1 is SGHVS and CDR2 is FNYEAQ. Trimming took 5 bases from V and 11 from J, leaving 17 bases between them.

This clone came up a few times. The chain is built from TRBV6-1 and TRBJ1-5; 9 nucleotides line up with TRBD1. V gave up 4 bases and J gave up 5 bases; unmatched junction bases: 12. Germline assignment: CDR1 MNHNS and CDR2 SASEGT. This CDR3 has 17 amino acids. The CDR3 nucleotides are TGTGCCAGCAGTGCCACAGGGGGCGCGGTGGTAGATCAGCCCCAGCATTTT. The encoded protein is CASSATGGAVVDQPQHF.

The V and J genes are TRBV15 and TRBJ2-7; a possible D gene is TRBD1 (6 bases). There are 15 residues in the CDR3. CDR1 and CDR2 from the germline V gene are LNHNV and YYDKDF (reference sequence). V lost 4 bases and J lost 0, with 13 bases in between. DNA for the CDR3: TGTGCCACCAGCATAGACACAGGGATCTCCTACGAGCAGTACTTC. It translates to CATSIDTGISYEQYF.